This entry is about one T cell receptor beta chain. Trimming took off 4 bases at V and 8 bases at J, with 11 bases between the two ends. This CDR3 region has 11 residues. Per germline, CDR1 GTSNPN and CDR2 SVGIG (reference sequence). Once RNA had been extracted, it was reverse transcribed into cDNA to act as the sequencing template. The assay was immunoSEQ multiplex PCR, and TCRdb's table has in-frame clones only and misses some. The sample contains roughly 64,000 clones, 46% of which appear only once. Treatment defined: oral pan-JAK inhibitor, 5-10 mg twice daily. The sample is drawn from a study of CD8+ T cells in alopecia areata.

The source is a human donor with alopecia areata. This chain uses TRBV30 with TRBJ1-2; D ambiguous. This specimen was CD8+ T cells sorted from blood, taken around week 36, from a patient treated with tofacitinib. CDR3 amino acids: CAWMTKGGYTF. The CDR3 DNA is TGTGCCTGGATGACGAAGGGAGGCTACACCTTC.